This is a list of T cell receptor beta chains from one sample in a study of early T cells in non-severe SARS-CoV-2 infection. TCRdb reanalysed the 5' RACE reads using MiXCR and keeps one entry per CDR3 protein. The sample shows 70,000 or so distinct CDR3 sequences, approximately 12% of them seen only once. The source material was whole blood. These receptors were taken from an adult who was a healthcare worker with PCR-confirmed SARS-CoV-2 infection or an uninfected control (not recorded which). Both conserved end residues are part of each CDR3. D genes are given only for firm matches. Clone size is stated in some rows and not others, as once, few, many or a class when expanded.

J gene: TRBJ1-2
clone size: -
D gene: -
V gene: TRBV6-2/TRBV6-3
CDR3 DNA: TGTGCCAGCAGTTACTCGAAGCTCTATGGCTACACCTTC
CDR3 protein: CASSYSKLYGYTF

J gene: TRBJ2-1
clone size: many
D gene: -
V gene: TRBV12-3/TRBV12-4
CDR3 DNA: TGTGCCAGCAGTTCCCGCAACGGGCAGTTCTTC
CDR3 protein: CASSSRNGQFF

J gene: TRBJ1-2
clone size: many
D gene: -
V gene: TRBV12-3/TRBV12-4
CDR3 DNA: TGTGCCAGCAGTTTCAGTGCCGGTGTATATGGCTACACCTTC
CDR3 protein: CASSFSAGVYGYTF

J gene: TRBJ1-6
clone size: many
D gene: -
V gene: TRBV10-3
CDR3 DNA: TGTGCCATCAGGCCCCCGGGCCCAAATTCACCCCTCCACTTT
CDR3 protein: CAIRPPGPNSPLHF

J gene: TRBJ2-5
clone size: many
D gene: -
V gene: TRBV12-3/TRBV12-4
CDR3 DNA: TGTGCCAGCAGTTTAGGCAGGGCTGAGACCCAGTACTTC
CDR3 protein: CASSLGRAETQYF

J gene: TRBJ1-1
clone size: -
D gene: TRBD1
V gene: TRBV29-1
CDR3 DNA: TGCAGTGCAGGGGGCTTCACTGAAGCTTTCTTT
CDR3 protein: CSAGGFTEAFF

J gene: TRBJ2-2
clone size: -
D gene: -
V gene: TRBV10-3
CDR3 DNA: TGTGCCATCAGTGAGTCGATAACTCCCAGCAGGGAGCTGTTTTTT
CDR3 protein: CAISESITPSRELFF

J gene: TRBJ2-1
clone size: many
D gene: -
V gene: TRBV6-1
CDR3 DNA: TGTGCCAGCAGTGAAAGCTACTCCTCCTACAATGAGCAGTTCTTC
CDR3 protein: CASSESYSSYNEQFF

J gene: TRBJ2-7
clone size: many
D gene: -
V gene: TRBV12-3/TRBV12-4
CDR3 DNA: TGTGCCAGCAGTTCTTCCGGTTCTCTGTCCGAGCAGTACTTC
CDR3 protein: CASSSSGSLSEQYF

J gene: TRBJ1-3
clone size: many
D gene: -
V gene: TRBV18
CDR3 DNA: TGTGCCAGCTCCCCCGGGTATGGACAGCCCTCTGGAAACACCATATATTTT
CDR3 protein: CASSPGYGQPSGNTIYF

J gene: TRBJ2-5
clone size: many
D gene: -
V gene: TRBV7-2
CDR3 DNA: TGTGCCAGCAGCTTGGGGAACCAAGAGACCCAGTACTTC
CDR3 protein: CASSLGNQETQYF

J gene: TRBJ2-1
clone size: few
D gene: -
V gene: TRBV7-4
CDR3 DNA: TGTGCCAGCAGCTTAGGGGTTAAGGGTGAGCAGTTCTTC
CDR3 protein: CASSLGVKGEQFF

J gene: TRBJ2-2
clone size: many
D gene: -
V gene: TRBV29-1
CDR3 DNA: TGCAGCGTTGAAGACGCCGGGGAGCTGTTTTTT
CDR3 protein: CSVEDAGELFF

J gene: TRBJ1-2
clone size: -
D gene: -
V gene: TRBV12-3/TRBV12-4
CDR3 DNA: TGTGCCAGCAGTTTCCGGGCAGGCAATGTTGACTACACCTTC
CDR3 protein: CASSFRAGNVDYTF

J gene: TRBJ2-1
clone size: many
D gene: -
V gene: TRBV3-1
CDR3 DNA: TGTGCCAGCAGCCTCGGGGGAGACAATGAGCAGTTCTTC
CDR3 protein: CASSLGGDNEQFF

J gene: TRBJ1-5
clone size: many
D gene: -
V gene: TRBV19
CDR3 DNA: TGTGCCAGTATTCCGGGCCCAAATCAGCCCCAGCATTTT
CDR3 protein: CASIPGPNQPQHF

J gene: TRBJ2-2
clone size: many
D gene: -
V gene: TRBV10-3
CDR3 DNA: TGTGCCATCAGTGAGTTGACCACGAACACCGGGGAGCTGTTTTTT
CDR3 protein: CAISELTTNTGELFF

J gene: TRBJ2-1
clone size: many
D gene: -
V gene: TRBV6-5
CDR3 DNA: TGTGCCAGCAGTTACTCGTTCTCCCTCCCTGGGCAGTTCTTC
CDR3 protein: CASSYSFSLPGQFF

J gene: TRBJ2-1
clone size: many
D gene: -
V gene: TRBV4-2
CDR3 DNA: TGTGCCAGCAGCCAAGATGGCCTAACTTTTGAGCAGTTCTTC
CDR3 protein: CASSQDGLTFEQFF

J gene: TRBJ2-5
clone size: many
D gene: -
V gene: TRBV7-2
CDR3 DNA: TGTGCCAGCAGCTCCCGTAGACAAGAGACCCAGTACTTC
CDR3 protein: CASSSRRQETQYF

J gene: TRBJ2-7
clone size: -
D gene: TRBD1
V gene: TRBV28
CDR3 DNA: TGTGCCAGCAAGACAGGGACCTACGAGCAGTACTTC
CDR3 protein: CASKTGTYEQYF

J gene: TRBJ2-3
clone size: many
D gene: TRBD1
V gene: TRBV6-1
CDR3 DNA: TGTGCCACAAATAGGGGGACAGACACAGATACGCAGTATTTT
CDR3 protein: CATNRGTDTDTQYF

J gene: TRBJ2-5
clone size: many
D gene: -
V gene: TRBV2
CDR3 DNA: TGTGCCAGCATTGGGCAAAAACAAGAGACCCAGTACTTC
CDR3 protein: CASIGQKQETQYF

J gene: TRBJ2-1
clone size: many
D gene: TRBD1
V gene: TRBV10-3
CDR3 DNA: TGTGCCATCGGGACAGGGGGGCACGATGAGCAGTTCTTC
CDR3 protein: CAIGTGGHDEQFF

J gene: TRBJ1-1
clone size: many
D gene: -
V gene: TRBV7-6
CDR3 DNA: TGTGCCAGCAGCTCGTCAGTCAGCGAAAACACTGAAGCTTTCTTT
CDR3 protein: CASSSSVSENTEAFF

J gene: TRBJ2-4
clone size: -
D gene: -
V gene: TRBV4-3
CDR3 DNA: TGCGCCAGCAGCAAGAGTCGAGGGACCAAAAACATTCAGTACTTC
CDR3 protein: CASSKSRGTKNIQYF

J gene: TRBJ1-5
clone size: few
D gene: TRBD1
V gene: TRBV27
CDR3 DNA: TGTGCCAGCAGTTCAGGACAGGGAGGCAATCAGCCCCAGCATTTT
CDR3 protein: CASSSGQGGNQPQHF

J gene: TRBJ2-5
clone size: -
D gene: -
V gene: TRBV29-1
CDR3 DNA: TGCAGCACCCGGGTGAGACAAGAGACCCAGTACTTC
CDR3 protein: CSTRVRQETQYF

J gene: TRBJ2-1
clone size: many
D gene: TRBD1
V gene: TRBV18
CDR3 DNA: TGTGCCAGCTCAGCCACCGGGACAGGGCCCGTAGGGGAGCAGTTCTTC
CDR3 protein: CASSATGTGPVGEQFF

J gene: TRBJ1-4
clone size: -
D gene: -
V gene: TRBV28
CDR3 DNA: TGTGCCAGCAGTGGCAGCCGACGTCAAGGGCTGTTTTTT
CDR3 protein: CASSGSRRQGLFF

J gene: TRBJ1-1
clone size: many
D gene: -
V gene: TRBV2
CDR3 DNA: TGTGCCAGCAGTGATCCCCGGGCGCAGCGGGAAGCTTTCTTT
CDR3 protein: CASSDPRAQREAFF

J gene: TRBJ2-3
clone size: many
D gene: TRBD1
V gene: TRBV24-1
CDR3 DNA: TGTGCCACCAGTGAATGGACAGGGAAAGATACGCAGTATTTT
CDR3 protein: CATSEWTGKDTQYF

J gene: TRBJ2-1
clone size: many
D gene: -
V gene: TRBV7-2
CDR3 DNA: TGTGCCAGCAGCTTTTCCGGAGGGGAGCAGTTCTTC
CDR3 protein: CASSFSGGEQFF

J gene: TRBJ2-2
clone size: many
D gene: -
V gene: TRBV11-2
CDR3 DNA: TGTGCCAGCAGCTTGAGTTCCGGGGAGCTGTTTTTT
CDR3 protein: CASSLSSGELFF

J gene: TRBJ1-1
clone size: -
D gene: TRBD1
V gene: TRBV12-3/TRBV12-4
CDR3 DNA: TGTGCCAGCAGACTAAGACAGGGGGCTGAAGCTTTCTTT
CDR3 protein: CASRLRQGAEAFF

J gene: TRBJ2-3
clone size: many
D gene: TRBD2
V gene: TRBV4-3
CDR3 DNA: TGCGCCAGCAGCCAAACCAAAGCGGGAGGCACAGATACGCAGTATTTT
CDR3 protein: CASSQTKAGGTDTQYF

J gene: TRBJ2-3
clone size: -
D gene: -
V gene: TRBV5-1
CDR3 DNA: TGCGCCAGCAGCTTGGTTGGGTCTAGCACAGATACGCAGTATTTT
CDR3 protein: CASSLVGSSTDTQYF

J gene: TRBJ2-3
clone size: many
D gene: -
V gene: TRBV5-1
CDR3 DNA: TGCGCCAGCAGCTTGGGGGAATTACTAGTGGATACGCAGTATTTT
CDR3 protein: CASSLGELLVDTQYF

J gene: TRBJ2-7
clone size: -
D gene: -
V gene: TRBV25-1
CDR3 DNA: TGTGCCAGCAGTGAATATGGCGAGCAGTACTTC
CDR3 protein: CASSEYGEQYF

J gene: TRBJ1-6
clone size: many
D gene: -
V gene: TRBV6-5
CDR3 DNA: TGTGCCAGCAGAGAAGGGATCGACTATAATTCACCCCTCCACTTT
CDR3 protein: CASREGIDYNSPLHF

J gene: TRBJ1-2
clone size: many
D gene: -
V gene: TRBV7-9
CDR3 DNA: TGTGCCAGCAGCTTAGTAGGGACGGGAACCCGGGATGGCTACACCTTC
CDR3 protein: CASSLVGTGTRDGYTF

J gene: TRBJ1-2
clone size: many
D gene: -
V gene: TRBV13
CDR3 DNA: TGTGCCACCCTGCTCAGGGGCAACTATGGCTACACCTTC
CDR3 protein: CATLLRGNYGYTF

J gene: TRBJ2-1
clone size: few
D gene: -
V gene: TRBV29-1
CDR3 DNA: TGCAGCGTTGAAGGGGGGAATTACAATGAGCAGTTCTTC
CDR3 protein: CSVEGGNYNEQFF

J gene: TRBJ2-1
clone size: many
D gene: -
V gene: TRBV6-2/TRBV6-3
CDR3 DNA: TGTGCCAGCAGTTACTCAGGTGACTACAATGAGCAGTTCTTC
CDR3 protein: CASSYSGDYNEQFF

J gene: TRBJ1-2
clone size: many
D gene: -
V gene: TRBV30
CDR3 DNA: TGTGCCTGGTACCGGGACTTAAATGCTAACTATGGCTACACCTTC
CDR3 protein: CAWYRDLNANYGYTF

J gene: TRBJ1-1
clone size: many
D gene: -
V gene: TRBV11-2
CDR3 DNA: TGTGCCAGCAGCTTAGGGCCACAAAGAAACACTGAAGCTTTCTTT
CDR3 protein: CASSLGPQRNTEAFF